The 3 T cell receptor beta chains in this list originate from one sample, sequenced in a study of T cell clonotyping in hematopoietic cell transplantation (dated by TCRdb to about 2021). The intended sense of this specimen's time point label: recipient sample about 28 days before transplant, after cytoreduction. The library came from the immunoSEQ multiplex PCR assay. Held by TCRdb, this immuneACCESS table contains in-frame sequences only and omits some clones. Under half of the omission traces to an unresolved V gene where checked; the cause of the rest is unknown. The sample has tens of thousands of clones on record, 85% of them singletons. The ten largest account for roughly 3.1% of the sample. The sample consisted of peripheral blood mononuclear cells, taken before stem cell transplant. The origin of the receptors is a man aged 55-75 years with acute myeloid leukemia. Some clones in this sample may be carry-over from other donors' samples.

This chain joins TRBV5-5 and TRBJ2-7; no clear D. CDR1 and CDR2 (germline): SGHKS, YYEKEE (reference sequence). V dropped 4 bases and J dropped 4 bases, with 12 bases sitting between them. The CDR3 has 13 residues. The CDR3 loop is CASSPTIGYEQYF. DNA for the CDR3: TGTGCCAGCAGCCCCACGATCGGATACGAGCAGTACTTC.

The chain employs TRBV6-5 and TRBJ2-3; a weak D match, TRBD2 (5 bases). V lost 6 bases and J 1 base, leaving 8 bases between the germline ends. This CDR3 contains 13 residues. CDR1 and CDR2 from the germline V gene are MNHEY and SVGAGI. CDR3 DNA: TGTGCCAGCAGGGAGGAGGGCACAGATACGCAGTATTTT. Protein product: CASREEGTDTQYF.

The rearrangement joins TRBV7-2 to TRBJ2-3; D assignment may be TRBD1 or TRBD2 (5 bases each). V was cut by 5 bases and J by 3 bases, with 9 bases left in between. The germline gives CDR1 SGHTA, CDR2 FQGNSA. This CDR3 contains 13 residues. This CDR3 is CASSPWGTDTQYF. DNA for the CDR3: TGTGCCAGCAGCCCGTGGGGGACAGATACGCAGTATTTT.